A selection of T cell receptor beta chains follows, all from one sample in a study of blood T cells in healthy people across ages. TCRdb ran MiXCR on the 5' RACE reads and lists one entry per CDR3 protein. The table lists fewer than 900,000 distinct CDR3 sequences, roughly 44% of them singletons, with 20% to 25% in the top ten. The specimen was blood. All receptors come from a woman aged 55-70 years in good health. The CDR3 runs from the conserved cysteine through the conserved F or W. The order of the fields is J gene, clone size, V gene, D gene, CDR3 DNA, CDR3 protein. The D gene is left open where the match is weak. Size values are once, few and many counts, or a class for expanded clones, and some rows have none.

>TRBJ2-7|NA|TRBV9|NA
TGTGCCAGCAGCGTCGACACATCCTACGAGCAGTACTTC
CASSVDTSYEQYF
>TRBJ2-3|NA|TRBV5-1|NA
TGCGCCAGCAGCTTGGTAACAGGGGAGGCAGATACGCAGTATTTT
CASSLVTGEADTQYF
>TRBJ1-6|few|TRBV20-1|TRBD1
TGCAGTGCTAGAGCCTCCGGGACAGGGTTGGATAATTCACCCCTCCACTTT
CSARASGTGLDNSPLHF
>TRBJ1-1|NA|TRBV29-1|NA
TGCAGCGTCTCCCGGGAGCCTAACAACGCTGAAGCTTTCTTT
CSVSREPNNAEAFF
>TRBJ1-5|NA|TRBV25-1|NA
TGTGCCAGCAGTGAAACAGGGTACAATCAGCCCCAGCATTTT
CASSETGYNQPQHF
>TRBJ1-2|few|TRBV2|NA
TGTGCCAGCAGTGGCCCAGGGAAGGGCTACACCTTC
CASSGPGKGYTF
>TRBJ2-1|NA|TRBV6-6|TRBD2
TGTGCCAGCTTGACTAGCGGGGGGGCGATCAATGAGCAGTTCTTC
CASLTSGGAINEQFF
>TRBJ2-4|NA|TRBV20-1|NA
TGCAGTGCTAGAGTGTTGAGGGAGAACATTCAGTACTTC
CSARVLRENIQYF
>TRBJ2-1|many|TRBV12-3/TRBV12-4|NA
TGTGCCAGCAGTCAAACGGAGTGGGGTGAGCAGTTCTTC
CASSQTEWGEQFF
>TRBJ1-2|NA|TRBV5-1|NA
TGCGCCAGCAGCTTGGAGGACAGACGGGCCTATGGCTACACCTTC
CASSLEDRRAYGYTF
>TRBJ2-7|few|TRBV20-1|NA
TGCAGTGCGTACAGGGGACTCTCCTACGAGCAGTACTTC
CSAYRGLSYEQYF
>TRBJ2-5|many|TRBV7-2|NA
TGTGCCAGCAGCGAGGGACAAGTTGAGACCCAGTACTTC
CASSEGQVETQYF
>TRBJ2-7|few|TRBV15|NA
TGTGCCACTAGCACGACATTATTCGGCTCCTACGAGCAGTACTTC
CATSTTLFGSYEQYF
>TRBJ2-1|few|TRBV5-5|TRBD2
TGTGCCAGCAGCCGGCCTCTACTAGCGGGGGCTAATGAGCAGTTCTTC
CASSRPLLAGANEQFF
>TRBJ2-1|NA|TRBV20-1|TRBD2
TGCAGTGCTTTCCCTCTAGCCGGGAGGGGAGAACTTGAGCAGTTCTTC
CSAFPLAGRGELEQFF
>TRBJ2-7|once|TRBV6-5|NA
TGTACCAGCAGTTACCGGGGCTACGAGCAGTACTTC
CTSSYRGYEQYF
>TRBJ1-2|few|TRBV20-1|TRBD1
TGCAGTGCTAGAGTGGGGACAGGGACAACTAACTATGGCTACACCTTC
CSARVGTGTTNYGYTF
>TRBJ2-7|NA|TRBV14|TRBD2
TGTGCCAGCAGCCCCTCGGGGCGGGAGTACAATGAGCAGTACTTC
CASSPSGREYNEQYF
>TRBJ2-5|NA|TRBV3-1|NA
TGTGCCAGCAGCCAAGGGGGGATGCACGAAGAGACCCAGTACTTC
CASSQGGMHEETQYF
>TRBJ2-3|NA|TRBV20-1|NA
TGCAGTGCTAGAGATCTTGGAGGGGTTCAGGATACGCAGTATTTT
CSARDLGGVQDTQYF
>TRBJ2-1|few|TRBV20-1|TRBD2
TGCAGTGCTAGAGATCCCCGCGGGAGCTCCTACAATGAGCAGTTCTTC
CSARDPRGSSYNEQFF
>TRBJ1-3|NA|TRBV29-1|TRBD1
TGCAGCGCGGTTTCTCCGGACAGGGTGGCTGGAAACACCATATATTTT
CSAVSPDRVAGNTIYF
>TRBJ1-2|once|TRBV29-1|NA
TGCAGCGTCCCCCCGGCAGGGGAGAAGGGCTACACCTTC
CSVPPAGEKGYTF
>TRBJ2-7|many|TRBV5-1|NA
TGCGCCAGCAGCTTGGGGAGGGGCCTCTCCTACGAGCAGTACTTC
CASSLGRGLSYEQYF
>TRBJ2-5|NA|TRBV7-8|NA
TGTGCCAGCAGCCCCCCGGGACTCAAGGGGACCCAGTACTTC
CASSPPGLKGTQYF
>TRBJ1-4|NA|TRBV4-2|NA
TGTGCCAGCAGCCAACCAGACAGAGATAATGAAAAACTGTTTTTT
CASSQPDRDNEKLFF
>TRBJ2-7|NA|TRBV7-8|NA
TGTGCCAGCAGCTTATCCGTGCAGGGGTCCTACGAGCAGTACTTC
CASSLSVQGSYEQYF
>TRBJ2-1|NA|TRBV21-1|NA
TGTGCCAGCAGCAAGCCCGAACTAGCGGGAGGGCGATTGGGCTCCTACAATGAGCAGTTCTTC
CASSKPELAGGRLGSYNEQFF
>TRBJ2-1|few|TRBV6-2/TRBV6-3|NA
TGTGCCAGCAGTCGCCGCGGACTGAACTCCTACAATGAGCAGTTCTTC
CASSRRGLNSYNEQFF
>TRBJ1-2|NA|TRBV7-6|NA
TGTGCCAGCAGCTTATCGGGGTCTCCAGACTATGGCTACACCTTC
CASSLSGSPDYGYTF
>TRBJ1-4|NA|TRBV2|TRBD1
TGTGCCAGCAACACCGGGACAGGGAATGAAAAACTGTTTTTT
CASNTGTGNEKLFF
>TRBJ2-7|NA|TRBV18|TRBD1
TGTGCCAGCTCACTCTCCGGGACAGGGGTTCACGCCGAGCAGTACTTC
CASSLSGTGVHAEQYF
>TRBJ2-7|NA|TRBV29-1|TRBD2
TGCAGCGCGGGGGAGGGGTTCGGCTACGAGCAGTACTTC
CSAGEGFGYEQYF
>TRBJ1-2|NA|TRBV7-9|TRBD1
TGTGCCAGCAGCCCATTGACAGGGCTTTTGAACTATGGCTACACCTTC
CASSPLTGLLNYGYTF
>TRBJ2-3|many|TRBV7-2|NA
TGTGCCAGCAGCTACGGGAGATCAGATACGCAGTATTTT
CASSYGRSDTQYF
>TRBJ2-1|NA|TRBV20-1|TRBD2
TGCAGTGCTAGAGATCCCCAGCGGGGTAACAATGAGCAGTTCTTC
CSARDPQRGNNEQFF
>TRBJ1-1|NA|TRBV6-6|NA
TGTGCCAGCAGTTACTCGGGGGGGGCTGAAGCTTTCTTT
CASSYSGGAEAFF
>TRBJ2-3|once|TRBV6-5|TRBD2
TGTGCCAGCAGTTACTCGCTAGCGGCTAGCACAGATACGCAGTATTTT
CASSYSLAASTDTQYF
>TRBJ2-3|NA|TRBV20-1|TRBD2
TGCAGTGCTCCGGGACTAGCGGGAACAGATACGCGGTATTTT
CSAPGLAGTDTRYF